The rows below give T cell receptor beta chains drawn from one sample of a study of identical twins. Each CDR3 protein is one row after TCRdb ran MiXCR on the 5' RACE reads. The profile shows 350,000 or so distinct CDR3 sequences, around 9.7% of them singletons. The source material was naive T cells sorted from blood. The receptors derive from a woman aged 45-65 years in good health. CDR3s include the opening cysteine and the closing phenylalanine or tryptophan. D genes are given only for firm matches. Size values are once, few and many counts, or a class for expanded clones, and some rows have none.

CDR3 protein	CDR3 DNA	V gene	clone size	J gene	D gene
CASSFSGTSAAEAFF	TGCGCCAGCAGCTTTTCAGGGACCTCTGCCGCTGAAGCTTTCTTT	TRBV5-1	NA	TRBJ1-1	NA
CASSLGIGGNEQFF	TGCGCCAGCAGCTTGGGCATAGGGGGGAATGAGCAGTTCTTC	TRBV5-1	many	TRBJ2-1	NA
CASSLGGTNYGYTF	TGTGCCAGCAGTTTAGGGGGGACTAACTATGGCTACACCTTC	TRBV28	few	TRBJ1-2	NA
CASSMEVPGPNEQFF	TGTGCCAGTAGTATGGAAGTCCCGGGACCCAATGAGCAGTTCTTC	TRBV19	NA	TRBJ2-1	NA
CASSSTQRELFF	TGTGCCAGCAGCTCGACCCAGCGGGAGCTGTTTTTT	TRBV5-6	few	TRBJ2-2	NA
CASSLHRTDTQYF	TGTGCCAGCAGTTTACATCGCACAGATACGCAGTATTTT	TRBV12-3/TRBV12-4	many	TRBJ2-3	NA
CSASKAESWGNEQFF	TGCAGTGCTTCCAAAGCGGAGTCATGGGGCAATGAGCAGTTCTTC	TRBV20-1	few	TRBJ2-1	NA
CAISQGTANTGELFF	TGTGCCATCAGTCAAGGGACAGCGAACACCGGGGAGCTGTTTTTT	TRBV10-3	many	TRBJ2-2	TRBD1
CASSYSASGRSRNEQFF	TGTGCCAGCAGTTACTCGGCTAGCGGCCGGAGCCGGAATGAGCAGTTCTTC	TRBV6-5	NA	TRBJ2-1	TRBD2
CASSSPTSSDTQYF	TGTGCCAGCAGCTCCCCGACTAGCTCAGATACGCAGTATTTT	TRBV13	few	TRBJ2-3	TRBD2
CASSFNGPNTGELFF	TGTGCCAGCAGCTTCAACGGACCGAACACCGGGGAGCTGTTTTTT	TRBV7-8	NA	TRBJ2-2	NA
CASSEVRVHEPFF	TGTGCCAGCAGTGAAGTGAGGGTCCATGAGCCGTTCTTC	TRBV2	once	TRBJ2-1	NA
CASSLETQGLGTDTQYF	TGTGCCAGCAGCTTAGAAACGCAGGGCCTTGGCACAGATACGCAGTATTTT	TRBV11-3	NA	TRBJ2-3	NA
CSARIVVDTQYF	TGCAGTGCTAGGATCGTCGTCGATACGCAGTATTTT	TRBV20-1	once	TRBJ2-3	NA
CASSPLAAITDTQYF	TGTGCCAGCAGTCCCCTAGCGGCCATCACAGATACGCAGTATTTT	TRBV6-5	few	TRBJ2-3	TRBD2
CASSLLAKNEQFF	TGTGCCAGCAGTTTACTAGCGAAAAATGAGCAGTTCTTC	TRBV28	many	TRBJ2-1	NA
CASVREGYTDTQYF	TGTGCCAGCGTCAGGGAGGGTTACACAGATACGCAGTATTTT	TRBV6-1	NA	TRBJ2-3	TRBD2
CASSLGLANYEQYF	TGCGCCAGCAGCTTGGGGCTAGCAAACTACGAGCAGTACTTC	TRBV5-1	few	TRBJ2-7	NA
CASSLAWDRGQMGETQYF	TGCGCCAGCAGCTTGGCCTGGGACAGGGGTCAAATGGGGGAGACCCAGTACTTC	TRBV5-1	NA	TRBJ2-5	TRBD1
CASSLERTGWDGQPQHF	TGTGCCAGCAGCTTAGAGCGGACAGGGTGGGACGGTCAGCCCCAGCATTTT	TRBV7-8	NA	TRBJ1-5	TRBD1
CSEQGQSTDTQYF	TGCAGTGAGCAGGGACAGAGCACAGATACGCAGTATTTT	TRBV20-1	few	TRBJ2-3	TRBD1
CASSPTLLYEQYF	TGTGCCAGCAGTCCCACACTCCTCTACGAGCAGTACTTC	TRBV27	many	TRBJ2-7	NA
CASSLAPGLETSGNTIYF	TGTGCCAGCAGCTTAGCGCCAGGGTTGGAGACCTCTGGAAACACCATATATTTT	TRBV7-6	few	TRBJ1-3	NA
CASSLEGQIVTDTQYF	TGCGCCAGCAGCTTGGAAGGACAGATAGTCACAGATACGCAGTATTTT	TRBV5-1	NA	TRBJ2-3	NA
CASSQRLYSSYNEQFF	TGTGCCAGCAGCCAGCGGCTTTACAGCTCCTACAATGAGCAGTTCTTC	TRBV14	few	TRBJ2-1	NA
CASSLGDRRGGGQYF	TGTGCCAGCAGTCTTGGGGACAGGCGGGGTGGAGGGCAGTACTTC	TRBV12-3/TRBV12-4	NA	TRBJ2-7	TRBD1
CASSFGQGQDGYTF	TGTGCCAGCAGCTTTGGACAGGGGCAGGATGGCTACACCTTC	TRBV13	few	TRBJ1-2	TRBD1
CASSFRGLGEKLFF	TGTGCCAGCAGCTTCAGGGGGCTCGGAGAAAAACTGTTTTTT	TRBV7-9	few	TRBJ1-4	TRBD1
CASSPEFAGITEAFF	TGTGCCAGCAGCCCGGAATTTGCAGGGATCACTGAAGCTTTCTTT	TRBV5-5	NA	TRBJ1-1	NA
CASSPTGTTFIEAFF	TGCGCCAGCAGCCCGACCGGGACAACTTTTATTGAAGCTTTCTTT	TRBV5-1	NA	TRBJ1-1	NA
CASSLAFLLSFYF	TGTGCCAGCAGCTTAGCGTTCTTACTATCGTTCTACTTC	TRBV7-9	NA	TRBJ2-4	NA
CASAIVTEAFF	TGTGCCAGCGCTATCGTGACTGAAGCTTTCTTT	TRBV5-5	many	TRBJ1-1	NA
CASSLNRGTDTQYF	TGTGCCAGCAGTTTGAATCGGGGGACAGATACGCAGTATTTT	TRBV12-3/TRBV12-4	NA	TRBJ2-3	NA
CASSQSPHRAQGTEAFF	TGCGCCAGCAGCCAATCACCCCACAGGGCACAAGGCACTGAAGCTTTCTTT	TRBV4-1	NA	TRBJ1-1	NA
CASSLATYEFGRELTDTQYF	TGCGCCAGCAGCTTGGCGACTTATGAGTTCGGGAGGGAACTCACAGATACGCAGTATTTT	TRBV5-1	many	TRBJ2-3	TRBD2
CASSLNPGLAALREQFF	TGTGCCAGCAGCTTAAACCCGGGACTAGCGGCCCTCAGGGAGCAGTTCTTC	TRBV7-3	few	TRBJ2-1	TRBD2
CSARATELFPDTQYF	TGCAGTGCTAGGGCCACGGAGCTTTTCCCAGATACGCAGTATTTT	TRBV20-1	NA	TRBJ2-3	NA
CATSDLTGPKETQYF	TGTGCCACCAGTGATTTAACAGGGCCCAAAGAGACCCAGTACTTC	TRBV24-1	few	TRBJ2-5	NA
CASSYRPGTSNYEQYF	TGTGCCAGCAGTTACAGGCCCGGGACTTCCAACTACGAGCAGTACTTC	TRBV6-5	few	TRBJ2-7	NA
CATTSGQGTTEAFF	TGTGCCACAACCTCGGGACAGGGAACCACTGAAGCTTTCTTT	TRBV6-1	NA	TRBJ1-1	TRBD1
CASSSRLAGVNEQFF	TGTGCCAGCAGCTCTCGACTAGCGGGAGTAAATGAGCAGTTCTTC	TRBV7-6	few	TRBJ2-1	TRBD2
CASSGNSQGARAEAFF	TGCGCCAGCAGCGGAAACTCACAGGGGGCCCGGGCTGAAGCTTTCTTT	TRBV5-1	many	TRBJ1-1	TRBD1